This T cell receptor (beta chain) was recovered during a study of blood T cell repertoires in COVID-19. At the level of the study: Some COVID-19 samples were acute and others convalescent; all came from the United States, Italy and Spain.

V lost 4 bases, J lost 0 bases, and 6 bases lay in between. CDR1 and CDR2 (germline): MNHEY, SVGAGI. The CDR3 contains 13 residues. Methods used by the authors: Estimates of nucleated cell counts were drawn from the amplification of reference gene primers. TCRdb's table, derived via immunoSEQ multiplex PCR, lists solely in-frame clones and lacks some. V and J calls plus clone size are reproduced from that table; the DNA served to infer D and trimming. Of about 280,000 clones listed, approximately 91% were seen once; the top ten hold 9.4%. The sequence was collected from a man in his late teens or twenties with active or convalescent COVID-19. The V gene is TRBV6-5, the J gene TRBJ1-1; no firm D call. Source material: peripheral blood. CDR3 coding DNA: TGTGCCAGCAGTTTCACAGTGAACACTGAAGCTTTCTTT. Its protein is CASSFTVNTEAFF.